This entry concerns a single T cell receptor beta chain. Its specificity is unknown. This CDR3 contains 15 residues. J was trimmed by 2 bases and V by 5 bases; bases with no gene match: 4. The germline V gene encodes CDR1 PRHDT and CDR2 FYEKMQ (reference sequence). The sample comes from a study of cytomegalovirus exposure and HLA in healthy donors. Study outcomes and limitations: The study labeled fewer than 200 TCR beta chains cytomegalovirus-associated. Prior analysis indicated that the majority of TCR beta V segments exhibited productivity approximately 87% or approximately 30% of the time. Indistinguishable V segments such as TRBV6-2 and TRBV6-3 were excluded.

This PCR relied on a set of 60 Vbeta primers and 13 Jbeta primers. This table comes from immunoSEQ multiplex PCR, and its TCRdb copy is limited to in-frame clones, with some not included. Among roughly 110,000 clones, over 60% were seen once, and the ten largest hold approximately 4.2%. At collection, donors were nominally healthy, but unrecorded immune exposures were probable. The chain carries TRBV13 and TRBJ2-1, with TRBD1 matching 9 bases. What was sequenced was PBMCs. This receptor was obtained from a male donor in good health and CMV-seronegative. CDR3 in amino acids: CASSIRTGAYNEQFF. CDR3 in DNA: TGTGCCAGCAGCATAAGGACAGGGGCCTACAATGAGCAGTTCTTC.